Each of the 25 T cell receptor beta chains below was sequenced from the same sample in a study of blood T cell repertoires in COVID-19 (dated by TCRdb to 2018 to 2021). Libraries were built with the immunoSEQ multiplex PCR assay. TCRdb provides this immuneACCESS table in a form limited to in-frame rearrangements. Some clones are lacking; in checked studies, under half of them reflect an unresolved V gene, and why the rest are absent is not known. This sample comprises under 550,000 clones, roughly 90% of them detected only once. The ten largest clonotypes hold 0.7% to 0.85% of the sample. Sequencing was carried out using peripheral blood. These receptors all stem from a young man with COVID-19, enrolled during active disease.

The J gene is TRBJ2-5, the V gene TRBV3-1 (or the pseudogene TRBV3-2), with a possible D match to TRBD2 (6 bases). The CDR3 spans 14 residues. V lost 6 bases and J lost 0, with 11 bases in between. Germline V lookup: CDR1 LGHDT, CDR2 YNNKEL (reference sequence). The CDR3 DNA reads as TGTGCCAGCAGTCATGGGGGGTACCAAGAGACCCAGTACTTC. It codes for CASSHGGYQETQYF.

CDR3 sequence (DNA): TGTGCCAGCAGCTTGGAGGTACAGACATACAATGAGCAGTTCTTC. Amino acid sequence: CASSLEVQTYNEQFF. J is TRBJ2-1 and V is TRBV5-6, with D uncertain. The CDR3 has 15 amino acids. Germline-derived CDR1 and CDR2 are SGHDT and YYEEEE. Trimming removed 0 bases at V and 4 bases at J, with 11 bases between.

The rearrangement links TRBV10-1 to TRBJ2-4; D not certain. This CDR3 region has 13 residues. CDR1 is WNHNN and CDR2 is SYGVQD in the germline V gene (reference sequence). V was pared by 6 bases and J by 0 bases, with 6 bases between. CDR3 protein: CASRALAKNIQYF. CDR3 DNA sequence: TGCGCCAGCAGGGCTCTAGCCAAAAACATTCAGTACTTC.

CDR3 nucleotide sequence: TGTGCTAGTGCCCCCGGGACAGAAGAGACCCAGTACTTC. This sequence encodes CASAPGTEETQYF. The chain carries TRBV12-5 and TRBJ2-5, with TRBD1 matching over 7 bases. CDR3 size: 13 residues. J gave up 3 bases and V 7 bases, and 5 bases lay outside the gene matches. The germline V gene has CDR1 LGHNT and CDR2 FRNRAP.

The CDR3 nucleotides read TGCAGTGCTAGTCCGGCCGGGACAGGGGCTGACGAGCAGTACTTC. Translating it yields CSASPAGTGADEQYF. The chain links TRBV20-1 to TRBJ2-7; 10 nucleotides match TRBD1. The CDR3 totals 15 residues. Per germline, CDR1 DFQATT and CDR2 SNEGSKA (reference sequence). With 3 bases clipped from V and 5 bases from J, the junction kept 10 bases outside the gene matches.

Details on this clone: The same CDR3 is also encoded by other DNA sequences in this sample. This CDR3 is CASSIAGDTEAFF. DNA of the CDR3: TGTGCCAGTAGTATAGCAGGGGACACTGAAGCTTTCTTT. The genes are TRBV19 and TRBJ1-1, with a possible D match to TRBD1 (6 bases). The CDR3 consists of 13 residues. Germline V CDR1 and CDR2: LNHDA, SQIVND (reference sequence). Trimming stripped 1 base from V and 3 bases from J, with 6 bases between.

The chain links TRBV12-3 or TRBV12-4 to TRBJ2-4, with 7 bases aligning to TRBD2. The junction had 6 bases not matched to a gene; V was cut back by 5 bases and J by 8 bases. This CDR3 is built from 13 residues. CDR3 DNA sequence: TGTGCCAGCAGTCTAGAAGGGAGGGACATTCAGTACTTC. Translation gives CASSLEGRDIQYF.

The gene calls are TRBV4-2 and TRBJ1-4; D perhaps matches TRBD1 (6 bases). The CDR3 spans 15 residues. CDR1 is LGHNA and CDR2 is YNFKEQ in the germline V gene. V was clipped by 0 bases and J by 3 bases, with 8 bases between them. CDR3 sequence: CASSQDTGSNEKLFF. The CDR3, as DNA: TGTGCCAGCAGCCAAGATACAGGGTCTAATGAAAAACTGTTTTTT.

The CDR3 DNA follows: TGTGCCAGCAGGGAGACGACAGGGGCTACCTACGAGCAGTACTTC. Protein sequence: CASRETTGATYEQYF. The gene calls are TRBV6-5 and TRBJ2-7; 8 bases align to TRBD1. The V and J ends lost 6 bases and 2 bases, in that order; junction bases with no gene match: 9. Germline V gene lookup returns CDR1 MNHEY and CDR2 SVGAGI. The CDR3 has 15 residues.

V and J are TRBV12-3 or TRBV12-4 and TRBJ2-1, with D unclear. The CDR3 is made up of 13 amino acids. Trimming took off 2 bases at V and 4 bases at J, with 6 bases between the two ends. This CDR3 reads CASSLLAYNEQFF. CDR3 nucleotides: TGTGCCAGCAGTTTATTGGCTTACAATGAGCAGTTCTTC.

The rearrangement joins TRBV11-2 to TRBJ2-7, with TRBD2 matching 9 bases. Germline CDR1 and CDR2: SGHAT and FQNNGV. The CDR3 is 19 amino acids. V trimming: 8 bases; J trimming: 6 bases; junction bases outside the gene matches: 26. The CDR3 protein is CASRNFRDSLSGSSSEQYF. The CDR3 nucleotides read TGTGCCAGCCGAAATTTCCGGGACAGTCTTAGCGGGAGTTCATCCGAGCAGTACTTC.

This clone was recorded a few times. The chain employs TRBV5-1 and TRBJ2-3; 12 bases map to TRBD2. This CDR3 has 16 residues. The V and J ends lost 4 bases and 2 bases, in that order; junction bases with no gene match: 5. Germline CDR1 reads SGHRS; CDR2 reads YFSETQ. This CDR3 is CASSPGLAGPTDTQYF. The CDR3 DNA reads TGCGCCAGCAGCCCCGGACTAGCGGGGCCCACAGATACGCAGTATTTT.

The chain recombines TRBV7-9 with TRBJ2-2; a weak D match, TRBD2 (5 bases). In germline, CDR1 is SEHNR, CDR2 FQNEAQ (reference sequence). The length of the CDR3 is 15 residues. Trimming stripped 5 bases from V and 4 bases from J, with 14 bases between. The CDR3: CASSRGGVRTGELFF. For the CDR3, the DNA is TGTGCCAGCAGCCGTGGAGGTGTACGCACCGGGGAGCTGTTTTTT.

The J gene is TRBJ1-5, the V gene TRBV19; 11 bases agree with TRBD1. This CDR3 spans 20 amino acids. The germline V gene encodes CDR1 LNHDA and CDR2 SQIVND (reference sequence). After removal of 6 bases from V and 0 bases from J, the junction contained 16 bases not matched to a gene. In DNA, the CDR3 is TGTGCCAGTAGCATCGACCCCAGGACAGGGGGCATTTTTAGCAATCAGCCCCAGCATTTT. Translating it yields CASSIDPRTGGIFSNQPQHF.

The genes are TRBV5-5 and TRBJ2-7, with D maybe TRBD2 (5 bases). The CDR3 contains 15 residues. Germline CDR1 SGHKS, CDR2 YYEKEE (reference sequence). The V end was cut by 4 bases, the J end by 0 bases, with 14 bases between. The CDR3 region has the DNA TGTGCCAGCAGCCCCTCGGACTGGAGCTCCTACGAGCAGTACTTC. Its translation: CASSPSDWSSYEQYF.

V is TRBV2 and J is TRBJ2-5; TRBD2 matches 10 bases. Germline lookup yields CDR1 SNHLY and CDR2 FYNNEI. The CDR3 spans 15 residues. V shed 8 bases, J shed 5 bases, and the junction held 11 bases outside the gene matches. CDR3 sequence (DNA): TGTGCCAGCCTGGGAGCGGGAGGGCCGGGGGAGACCCAGTACTTC. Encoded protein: CASLGAGGPGETQYF.

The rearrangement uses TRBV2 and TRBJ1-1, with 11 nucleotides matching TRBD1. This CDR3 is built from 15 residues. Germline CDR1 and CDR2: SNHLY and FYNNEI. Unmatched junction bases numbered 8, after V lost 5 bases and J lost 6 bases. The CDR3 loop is CASSRGTGGHAEAFF. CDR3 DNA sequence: TGTGCCAGCAGTCGCGGGACAGGGGGTCACGCTGAAGCTTTCTTT.

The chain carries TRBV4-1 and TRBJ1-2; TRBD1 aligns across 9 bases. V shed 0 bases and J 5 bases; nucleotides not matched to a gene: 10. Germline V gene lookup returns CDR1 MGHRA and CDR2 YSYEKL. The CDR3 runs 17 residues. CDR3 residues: CASSQDPGTGKMYGYTF. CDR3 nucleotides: TGCGCCAGCAGCCAAGATCCCGGGACAGGGAAAATGTATGGCTACACCTTC.

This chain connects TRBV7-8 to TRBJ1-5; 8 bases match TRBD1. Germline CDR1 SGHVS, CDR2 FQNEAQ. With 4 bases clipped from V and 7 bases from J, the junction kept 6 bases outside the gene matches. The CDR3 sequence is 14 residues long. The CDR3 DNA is TGTGCCAGCAGCTCCCAGACAGGGGAACAGCCCCAGCATTTT. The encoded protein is CASSSQTGEQPQHF.

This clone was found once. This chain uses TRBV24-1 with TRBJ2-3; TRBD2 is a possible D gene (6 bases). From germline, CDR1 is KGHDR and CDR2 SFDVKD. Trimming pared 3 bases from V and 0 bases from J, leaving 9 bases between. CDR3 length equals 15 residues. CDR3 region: CATSDIAESTDTQYF. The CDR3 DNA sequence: TGTGCCACCAGTGATATAGCGGAGAGCACAGATACGCAGTATTTT.

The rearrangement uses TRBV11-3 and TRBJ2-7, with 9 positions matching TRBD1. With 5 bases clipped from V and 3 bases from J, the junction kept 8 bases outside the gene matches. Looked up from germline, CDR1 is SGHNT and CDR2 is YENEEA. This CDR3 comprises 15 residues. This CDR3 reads CASSPKDRGLYEQYF. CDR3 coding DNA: TGTGCCAGCAGCCCCAAGGACAGGGGTCTCTACGAGCAGTACTTC.

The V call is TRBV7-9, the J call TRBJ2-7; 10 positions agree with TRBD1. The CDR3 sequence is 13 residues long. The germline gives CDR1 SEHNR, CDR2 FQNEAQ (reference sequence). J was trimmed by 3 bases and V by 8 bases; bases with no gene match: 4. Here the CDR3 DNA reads TGTGCCAGCGTGACAGGGGGCAACTACGAGCAGTACTTC. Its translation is CASVTGGNYEQYF.

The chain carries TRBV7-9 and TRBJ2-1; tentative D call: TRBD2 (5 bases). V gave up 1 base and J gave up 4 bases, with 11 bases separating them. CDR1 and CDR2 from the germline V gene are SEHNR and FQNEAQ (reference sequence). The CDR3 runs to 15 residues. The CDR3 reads CASSLGKGGYNEQFF. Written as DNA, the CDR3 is TGTGCCAGCAGCTTAGGCAAAGGCGGGTACAATGAGCAGTTCTTC.

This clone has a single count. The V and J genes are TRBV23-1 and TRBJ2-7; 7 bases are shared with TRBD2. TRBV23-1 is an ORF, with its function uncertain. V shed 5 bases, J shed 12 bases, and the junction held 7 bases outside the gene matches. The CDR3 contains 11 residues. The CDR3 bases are TGCGCCAGCAGTTATCGACTAGCCCTGTACTTC. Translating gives CASSYRLALYF.

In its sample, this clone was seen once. The CDR3 coding sequence is TGTGCCAGCAGACAAAGACTAGCGGGAGTGGAGACCCAGTACTTC. Translated, it gives CASRQRLAGVETQYF. The chain is built from TRBV3-1 (or the pseudogene TRBV3-2) and TRBJ2-5; 12 bases are shared with TRBD2. This CDR3 region has 15 residues. Germline loops: CDR1 LGHDT, CDR2 YNNKEL (reference sequence). V dropped 6 bases and J dropped 5; count of bases not matched to a gene: 7.